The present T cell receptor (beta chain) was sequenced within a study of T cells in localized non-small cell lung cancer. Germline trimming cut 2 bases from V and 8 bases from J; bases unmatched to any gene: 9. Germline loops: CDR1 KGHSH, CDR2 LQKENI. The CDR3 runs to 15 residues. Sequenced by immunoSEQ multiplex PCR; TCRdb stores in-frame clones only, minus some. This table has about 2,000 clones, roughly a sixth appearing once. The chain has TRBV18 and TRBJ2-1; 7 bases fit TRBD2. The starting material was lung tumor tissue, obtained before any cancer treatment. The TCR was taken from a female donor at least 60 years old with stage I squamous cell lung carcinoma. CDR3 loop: CASSPMGGPAYEQFF. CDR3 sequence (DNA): TGTGCCAGCTCACCAATGGGAGGGCCAGCCTATGAGCAGTTCTTC.